These 18 T cell receptor beta chains originate from one sample sequenced in a study of blood T cell repertoires in COVID-19. Some clones are missing from TCRdb's copy, which holds only in-frame ones; the method was immunoSEQ multiplex PCR. The sample has about 50,000 clones, more than 85% seen once. The sequenced sample was peripheral blood. Receptors were obtained from a human donor in a cohort sampled during active COVID-19.

The J gene is TRBJ1-2, the V gene TRBV28; TRBD1 agrees at 7 bases. The CDR3 runs 14 residues. Germline V gene data show CDR1 as MDHEN and CDR2 as SYDVKM. V lost 7 bases and J lost 0; bases outside the gene matches: 5. CDR3 DNA: TGTGCCAGCAATCAACAGGGGTCTAACTATGGCTACACCTTC. It specifies CASNQQGSNYGYTF.

The chain recombines TRBV6-5 with TRBJ1-6; the match to TRBD1 covers 8 bases. The CDR3 extends over 15 amino acids. The germline V gene encodes CDR1 MNHEY and CDR2 SVGAGI. With 0 bases clipped from V and 10 bases from J, the junction kept 5 bases outside the gene matches. CDR3 sequence (DNA): TGTGCCAGCAGTTACTCCGGGACAGGTATATCACCCCTCCACTTT. Protein: CASSYSGTGISPLHF.

This rearrangement joins TRBV6-5 to TRBJ1-6; no reliable D call. V lost 0 bases and J lost 7, with 4 bases in between. There are 13 residues in the CDR3. The germline V gene encodes CDR1 MNHEY and CDR2 SVGAGI. The CDR3 here is CASSYSRNSPLHF. As DNA, the CDR3 is TGTGCCAGCAGTTACTCGCGGAATTCACCCCTCCACTTT.

This chain uses TRBV5-1 with TRBJ1-1; 7 bases line up with TRBD1. The J segment lost 3 bases and the V segment lost 4 bases, leaving 6 bases of the junction unmatched. Germline CDR1 and CDR2: SGHRS and YFSETQ. The length of the CDR3 is 14 residues. This CDR3 is CASSPKGADTEAFF. Written as DNA, the CDR3 is TGCGCCAGCAGCCCGAAGGGGGCCGACACTGAAGCTTTCTTT.

The genes are TRBV4-3 and TRBJ1-3, with D uncertain. This CDR3 contains 15 residues. The ends were cut back, 0 bases at V and 0 bases at J, with 6 bases in the middle. The germline CDR1 and CDR2 sequences are LGHNA and YSLEER. The CDR3 reads CASSQEASSGNTIYF. The CDR3 DNA sequence: TGCGCCAGCAGCCAAGAAGCAAGCTCTGGAAACACCATATATTTT.

The genes are TRBV10-3 and TRBJ1-5, with D unclear. Germline V gene data show CDR1 as ENHRY and CDR2 as SYGVKD. Trimming took off 3 bases at V and 0 bases at J, with 18 bases between the two ends. CDR3 size: 18 residues. CDR3: CAISDPPGGQASNQPQHF. The CDR3, as DNA: TGTGCCATCAGTGACCCTCCCGGTGGGCAGGCTAGCAATCAGCCCCAGCATTTT.

The V call is TRBV5-1, the J call TRBJ1-1; a possible D gene is TRBD1 (5 bases). Between the trimmed V and J ends, which lost 5 bases and 0 bases, there was a span of 20 bases. The V gene's germline CDR1 is SGHRS and CDR2 YFSETQ. The CDR3 totals 17 residues. CDR3 amino acids: CASRLGGAASLNTEAFF. The CDR3 bases are TGCGCCAGCAGACTTGGCGGGGCGGCCAGCCTGAACACTGAAGCTTTCTTT.

The chain joins TRBV25-1 to TRBJ1-1; D may be TRBD1 (6 bases). V was pared by 1 base and J by 7 bases, with 10 bases between. Germline CDR1 reads MGHDK; CDR2 reads SYGVNS. The CDR3 consists of 13 residues. CDR3 DNA sequence: TGTGCCAGCAGTGAATTTCAAGGGGGTGAAGCTTTCTTT. Its protein is CASSEFQGGEAFF.

The chain has TRBV18 and TRBJ1-2, with TRBD1 identical over 8 bases. The CDR3 spans 16 residues. V gave up 3 bases and J gave up 0 bases; unmatched junction bases: 6. Germline loops: CDR1 KGHSH, CDR2 LQKENI. CDR3 sequence reads: CASSPRQGRANYGYTF. CDR3 in DNA: TGTGCCAGCTCACCCAGACAGGGGCGGGCTAACTATGGCTACACCTTC.

The gene calls are TRBV10-1 and TRBJ2-6; 7 bases match TRBD1. Germline assignment: CDR1 WNHNN and CDR2 SYGVQD (reference sequence). The V segment lost 2 bases and the J segment 2 bases; nucleotides outside the gene matches: 9. The length of the CDR3 is 18 residues. CDR3 amino acids: CASSEQDRVVAGANVLTF. DNA for the CDR3: TGCGCCAGCAGTGAGCAAGACAGGGTGGTGGCTGGGGCCAACGTCCTGACTTTC.

V and J are TRBV6-5 and TRBJ2-7, with a tentative D call TRBD2 (5 bases). Trimming removed 6 bases from V and 6 bases from J, with 18 bases in between. The germline V gene has CDR1 MNHEY and CDR2 SVGAGI. CDR3 length equals 14 residues. CDR3 DNA: TGTGCCAGCAGCCCCAGCGGCCGTGACTCCGAGCAGTACTTC. Translated: CASSPSGRDSEQYF.

The chain carries TRBV27 and TRBJ2-7; TRBD1 matches 7 bases. The CDR3 is 14 amino acids. Per the germline V gene, CDR1 is MNHEY and CDR2 is SMNVEV (reference sequence). V shed 5 bases, J shed 5 bases, and the junction held 9 bases outside the gene matches. The CDR3 sequence: CASSPDRERNEQYF. In DNA, the CDR3 is TGTGCCAGCAGTCCCGACAGGGAACGGAACGAGCAGTACTTC.

This sequence joins TRBV2 and TRBJ1-1; 8 positions match TRBD1. J lost 8 bases, V lost 4 bases, and 18 bases had no gene match. Germline-derived CDR1 and CDR2 are SNHLY and FYNNEI. CDR3 length equals 17 residues. The CDR3 loop reads CASSAQGGQGIYREAFF. In nucleotides, the CDR3 is TGTGCCAGCAGTGCACAAGGCGGACAGGGTATATACCGAGAAGCTTTCTTT.

The chain recombines TRBV24-1 with TRBJ2-1; the match to TRBD1 covers 9 bases. V shed 4 bases and J 5 bases; nucleotides not matched to a gene: 2. In germline, CDR1 is KGHDR, CDR2 SFDVKD. The CDR3 contains 14 residues. CDR3 amino acids: CATSEQGAHNEQFF. CDR3 DNA sequence: TGTGCCACCAGTGAACAGGGGGCTCACAATGAGCAGTTCTTC.

The chain recombines TRBV7-2 with TRBJ1-3; tentatively, D is TRBD1 (5 bases). The CDR3 loop spans 13 amino acids. Germline V gene data show CDR1 as SGHTA and CDR2 as FQGNSA. V was shortened by 11 bases and J by 0 bases, with 11 bases between the two germline ends. The CDR3 reads CAGRQSSGNTIYF. DNA of the CDR3: TGTGCCGGGCGACAGTCCTCTGGAAACACCATATATTTT.

Only one count was recorded for this clone. The CDR3, as DNA: TGTGCCAGCAGTGAAGCAGGAGGGACTTGGGAGACCCAGTACTTC. Protein: CASSEAGGTWETQYF. The V call is TRBV2, the J call TRBJ2-5, with a weak D call TRBD2 (6 bases). The ends were cut back, 0 bases at V and 5 bases at J, with 13 bases in the middle. The CDR3 spans 15 residues. Germline CDR1 and CDR2: SNHLY and FYNNEI.

The J gene is TRBJ2-3, the V gene TRBV24-1; D is uncertain. The CDR3 spans 13 residues. The V gene lost 3 bases and the J gene lost 6 bases, with 9 bases spanning the gap. Germline V gene lookup returns CDR1 KGHDR and CDR2 SFDVKD. DNA for the CDR3: TGTGCCACCAGTGATCTTACGCGGGATACGCAGTATTTT. Translating gives CATSDLTRDTQYF.

The chain couples TRBV10-1 to TRBJ1-1, with 11 bases matching TRBD1. The CDR3 runs to 13 residues. Germline CDR1 is WNHNN and CDR2 is SYGVQD (reference sequence). Losses at the gene ends were 8 bases for V and 5 bases for J; bases not matched to a gene: 4. The chain's CDR3 is CASAGQGDTEAFF. The CDR3 DNA reads as TGCGCCAGCGCGGGACAGGGGGATACTGAAGCTTTCTTT.